Listed here are 8 T cell receptor beta chains from one sample, sequenced in a study of glioma-infiltrating T cells. TCR alpha and beta CDR3 regions were amplified from RNA using iRepertoire nested multiplex PCR. TCRdb reprocessed the multiplex PCR reads via MiXCR and lists one record per CDR3 protein. The sample includes 150,000 or so distinct CDR3 sequences, roughly two fifths of them seen just once. What was sequenced was glioma tissue, nonneoplastic brain tissue, or PBMCs (not recorded which). The receptors originated from a human donor with low-grade glioma or glioblastoma, undergoing nonglioma brain surgery, or in good health (not recorded which).

Only a few counts were recorded for this clonotype. V and J are TRBV20-1 and TRBJ2-3; possibly TRBD1 or TRBD2 for D (5 bases each). The CDR3 length is 16 residues. With 4 bases removed from V and 1 base from J, the gap between germline ends came to 18 bases. Germline loops: CDR1 DFQATT, CDR2 SNEGSKA (reference sequence). In DNA, the CDR3 is TGCAGTGCTACGATGATGGGGGACCAAGGCACAGATACGCAGTATTTT. Encoded protein: CSATMMGDQGTDTQYF.

The chain uses TRBV4-3 and TRBJ1-2, with 12 positions matching TRBD1. This CDR3 contains 15 residues. V dropped 2 bases and J dropped 7; count of bases not matched to a gene: 5. Germline values: CDR1 LGHNA, CDR2 YSLEER. This chain's CDR3 is CASSQPGQGASGYTF. The CDR3 DNA reads as TGCGCCAGCAGCCAACCGGGACAGGGGGCATCTGGCTACACCTTC.

This clonotype is labeled medium-sized. V gene TRBV20-1 combines with J gene TRBJ2-7, with D hard to call. Germline CDR1 DFQATT, CDR2 SNEGSKA (reference sequence). The CDR3 sequence is 11 residues long. Trimming shortened V by 5 bases and J by 3 bases, and 8 bases separated the two germline ends. The CDR3 DNA is TGCAGTGCTGAGCTCGGCTACGAGCAGTACTTC. It codes for CSAELGYEQYF.

V gene TRBV7-9 combines with J gene TRBJ2-3; a possible D gene is TRBD2 (6 bases). Trimming shortened V by 6 bases and J by 0 bases, and 10 bases separated the two germline ends. This CDR3 spans 14 amino acids. From germline, CDR1 is SEHNR and CDR2 FQNEAQ (reference sequence). The CDR3 DNA sequence: TGTGCCAGCAGTTGGGGGACTAGCACAGATACGCAGTATTTT. The encoded protein is CASSWGTSTDTQYF. The full variable domain, in which reference TRBV7-9 and TRBJ2-3 provide the parts outside the CDR3, is DTGVSQNPRHKITKRGQNVTFRCDPISEHNRLYWYRQTLGQGPEFLTYFQNEAQLEKSRLLSDRFSAERPKGSFSTLEIQRTEQGDSAMYLCASSWGTSTDTQYFGPGTRLTVL.

This clonotype was detected once. A junction boundary mismatches the germline segment, possibly from a read error. The chain carries TRBV7-6 and TRBJ2-3; TRBD1 agrees at 11 bases. Germline V lookup: CDR1 SGHVS, CDR2 FNYEAQ. The CDR3 totals 15 residues. CDR3 loop: CARSLAGTGGDTQYF. DNA for the CDR3: TGTGCCCGCAGCTTAGCGGGGACAGGGGGTGATACGCAGTATTTT.

This clonotype has only a few counts. The chain carries TRBV19 and TRBJ2-5; a weak D match, TRBD2 (5 bases). Deletions cut 5 bases from V and 5 bases from J, with 12 bases between. CDR3 length equals 13 residues. Germline V gives CDR1 LNHDA, CDR2 SQIVND (reference sequence). CDR3 nucleotide sequence: TGTGCCAGTAGTTTAACTAGGGCGGAGACCCAGTACTTC. This encodes CASSLTRAETQYF.

Points on this clonotype: The conserved phenylalanine or tryptophan normally closing the CDR3 is absent here, so this likely arose from a read error. As DNA, the CDR3 is TGTGCCAGCAGTTACTCCCAGGATAACAAAAACATTCAGTACTAC. This sequence encodes CASSYSQDNKNIQYY. The rearrangement uses TRBV6-5 and TRBJ2-4, with D unclear. Germline assignment: CDR1 MNHEY and CDR2 SVGAGI. Trimming cost V 0 bases and J 3 bases, with 9 bases left between them. The CDR3 consists of 15 residues.

The chain has TRBV12-3 or TRBV12-4 and TRBJ1-2, with D hard to call. The V gene lost 3 bases and the J gene lost 8 bases, with 13 bases spanning the gap. There are 13 residues in the CDR3. The CDR3 here is CASSFRSPWGYTF. The CDR3 bases are TGTGCCAGCAGTTTCCGTTCCCCCTGGGGCTACACCTTC.